This TCR beta chain was sequenced in a study of cytomegalovirus exposure and HLA in healthy donors. Broader study findings: Later analysis found that TCR beta chains associated with HLA were more clonally expanded than other, equally common chains. Reports credit the classifier with highly specific, highly sensitive diagnosis of cytomegalovirus status.

As to this clone: Antigen specificity is unknown.

Deletions cut 6 bases from V and 3 bases from J, with 14 bases between. The CDR3 is 15 amino acids. CDR1 SNHLY and CDR2 FYNNEI come from the germline V gene. The PCR ran on 60 Vbeta and 13 Jbeta primers. The table came from immunoSEQ multiplex PCR; TCRdb's copy has only in-frame clones and leaves some out. The sample yields 110,000 to 150,000 clones, just under 70% seen once. The sample consisted of PBMCs. This TCR was recovered from a man between 60 and 70 years old in good health and CMV-seronegative. The genes are TRBV2 and TRBJ2-2, with D maybe TRBD2 (5 bases). CDR3 sequence: CASRVTGWDTGELFF. Here the CDR3 DNA reads TGTGCCAGCAGGGTTACGGGGTGGGACACCGGGGAGCTGTTTTTT.